The 27 T cell receptor beta chains in this list originate from one sample, sequenced in a study of T-cell reconstitution after alpha-beta-depleted transplantation in children. Preparing the TCRbeta library involved the use of unique molecular identifiers. TCRdb redid the calling of the PCR reads with MiXCR, one entry per CDR3 protein. The sample records roughly 500,000 distinct CDR3 sequences, roughly 10% being singletons. The sample consisted of PBMCs, taken before TCRalphabeta/CD19-depleted stem cell transplant. The receptor source for this set is a child under 10 years old with inherited bone marrow failure, due to receive a stem cell transplant.

This clonotype was detected ten times or more. The J gene is TRBJ2-1, the V gene TRBV20-1, with TRBD2 as a possible D gene (5 bases). Per the germline V gene, CDR1 is DFQATT and CDR2 is SNEGSKA (reference sequence). The CDR3 extends over 11 amino acids. V was trimmed by 8 bases and J by 6 bases, leaving 11 bases between them. The chain's CDR3 is CSLERVNEQFF. The DNA for the CDR3 is TGCAGTCTTGAGAGGGTCAATGAGCAGTTCTTC.

This clonotype has ten or more counts. The chain combines TRBV7-6 with TRBJ2-1; the match to TRBD2 covers 9 bases. CDR1 and CDR2 from the germline V gene are SGHVS and FNYEAQ. V gave up 1 base and J gave up 6 bases; unmatched junction bases: 7. This CDR3 comprises 16 residues. The CDR3, as DNA: TGTGCCAGCAGCTTAGTAGCGGGAGTTGAGGGCAATGAGCAGTTCTTC. It encodes CASSLVAGVEGNEQFF.

A word on this clonotype: A clone one base away is much larger, so this may be a read error. The gene calls are TRBV3-1 and TRBJ1-2; no clear D gene. Germline-derived CDR1 and CDR2 are LGHDT and YNNKEL (reference sequence). Trimming took 1 base from V and 4 from J, leaving 7 bases between them. This CDR3 spans 13 amino acids. The CDR3 sequence: CASSQGWIYGYTF. The DNA for the CDR3 is TGTGCCAGCAGCCAAGGCTGGATCTATGGCTACACCTTC.

This clonotype came up many times. CDR3 region: CASSLGRPHPGELFF. The CDR3 DNA follows: TGTGCCAGCAGCTTAGGGCGGCCCCATCCCGGGGAGCTGTTTTTT. This chain links TRBV11-2 with TRBJ2-2; D gene ambiguous. V was cut by 1 base and J by 6 bases, with 12 bases left in between. Germline CDR1 and CDR2: SGHAT and FQNNGV. There are 15 residues in the CDR3.

With regard to this clonotype: The junction differs from germline at one of its ends, possibly a read error. The rearrangement joins TRBV5-6 to TRBJ1-2; 7 positions match TRBD1. Germline V gives CDR1 SGHDT, CDR2 YYEEEE. The CDR3 is 18 residues long. The CDR3 nucleotides are TGTGCCATCAGCCCCGGCCTGACAGGGAACGTTTGGAACTATGGCTACACCTTC. It specifies CAISPGLTGNVWNYGYTF.

This clonotype was detected many times. This sequence joins TRBV29-1 and TRBJ2-7, with D possibly being TRBD1 or TRBD2 (6 bases each). The V end lost 7 bases, the J end lost 4 bases, and 26 bases lay between the germline ends. CDR1 and CDR2 (germline): SQVTM, ANQGSEA. This CDR3 contains 16 residues. The CDR3 region is CSAGAGGGGLGYEQYF. Written as DNA, the CDR3 is TGCAGCGCCGGGGCGGGTGGTGGGGGGCTCGGGTACGAGCAGTACTTC.

This clonotype came up many times. The J gene is TRBJ2-7, the V gene TRBV7-8; 9 bases match TRBD1. Germline values: CDR1 SGHVS, CDR2 FQNEAQ. The CDR3 is made up of 14 amino acids. Trimming took 5 bases from V and 5 from J; bases not matched to a gene: 7. In DNA form, the CDR3 reads TGTGCCAGCAGCGACCGGGACAGGGCCAACGAGCAGTACTTC. Its protein product is CASSDRDRANEQYF.

The sample holds many counts of this clonotype. The chain links TRBV5-6 to TRBJ2-7, with TRBD2 identical over 7 bases. Germline CDR1 and CDR2: SGHDT and YYEEEE. V trimming: 0 bases; J trimming: 0 bases; junction bases outside the gene matches: 6. This CDR3 is built from 16 residues. In DNA, the CDR3 is TGTGCCAGCAGCTTGGAGGCTAGCGGCTTCTCCTACGAGCAGTACTTC. It encodes CASSLEASGFSYEQYF.

This clonotype has ten or more counts. V is TRBV11-2 and J is TRBJ2-4, with 8 bases matching TRBD1. Trimming cost V 4 bases and J 2 bases; bases outside gene matches: 1. The germline V gene encodes CDR1 SGHAT and CDR2 FQNNGV. The CDR3 length is 14 residues. The CDR3 here is CASSWTGTKNIQYF. CDR3 coding DNA: TGTGCCAGCAGCTGGACAGGGACCAAAAACATTCAGTACTTC.

V gene TRBV28 combines with J gene TRBJ2-5; D is tentatively TRBD1 or TRBD2 (5 bases each). The CDR3 is made up of 17 amino acids. Germline assignment: CDR1 MDHEN and CDR2 SYDVKM. The V end was cut by 0 bases, the J end by 1 base, with 15 bases between. CDR3 loop: CASSLWGRADPQETQYF. In nucleotides, the CDR3 is TGTGCCAGCAGTTTATGGGGACGGGCAGACCCCCAAGAGACCCAGTACTTC.

Many counts were recorded for this clonotype. V usage is TRBV29-1 and J usage is TRBJ2-5, with TRBD2 as a possible D gene (5 bases). Trimming removed 6 bases from V and 1 base from J, with 12 bases in between. This CDR3 region has 13 residues. Germline V lookup: CDR1 SQVTM, CDR2 ANQGSEA. DNA for the CDR3: TGCAGCGTGCGCGGGCTTTTCCAAGAGACCCAGTACTTC. This translates into CSVRGLFQETQYF.

This clonotype was counted ten times or more. The chain is built from TRBV9 and TRBJ2-1, with 7 bases lining up with TRBD2. The CDR3 is 15 residues long. Germline V gene lookup returns CDR1 SGDLS and CDR2 YYNGEE. With V trimmed by 0 bases and J by 5 bases, 5 bases remained unmatched. CDR3: CASSVVSSGDNEQFF. In DNA, the CDR3 is TGTGCCAGCAGCGTAGTGTCTAGCGGTGACAATGAGCAGTTCTTC.

A few counts support this clonotype. This sequence joins TRBV30 and TRBJ1-1; 8 bases line up with TRBD1. The CDR3 length is 13 residues. The germline gives CDR1 GTSNPN, CDR2 SVGIG (reference sequence). After removal of 4 bases from V and 10 bases from J, the junction contained 11 bases not matched to a gene. The CDR3 here is CAWTPSGTGAAFF. The CDR3 region has the DNA TGTGCCTGGACACCCTCCGGGACAGGTGCAGCTTTCTTT.

This clonotype was detected a few times. The chain carries TRBV7-9 and TRBJ1-1, with a possible D match to TRBD1 (5 bases). This CDR3 comprises 15 residues. Germline CDR1 reads SEHNR; CDR2 reads FQNEAQ (reference sequence). Trimming stripped 1 base from V and 3 bases from J, with 12 bases between. The CDR3 coding sequence is TGTGCCAGCAGCTTAGATCATCAGGGAGACACTGAAGCTTTCTTT. This sequence encodes CASSLDHQGDTEAFF.

This clonotype was recorded at least ten times. The V call is TRBV5-1, the J call TRBJ2-3; 7 bases are shared with TRBD2. Unmatched junction bases numbered 15, after V lost 4 bases and J lost 4 bases. Germline-derived CDR1 and CDR2 are SGHRS and YFSETQ. The CDR3 has 17 residues. CDR3 protein: CASSPQMRGSSPDTQYF. CDR3 in DNA: TGCGCCAGCAGCCCCCAGATGCGCGGGAGCTCGCCAGATACGCAGTATTTT.

This clonotype was seen at least ten times. The chain employs TRBV7-9 and TRBJ2-3; D is undetermined. Germline CDR1 and CDR2: SEHNR and FQNEAQ (reference sequence). With 5 bases removed from V and 3 bases from J, the gap between germline ends came to 15 bases. CDR3 length equals 15 residues. The CDR3 loop reads CASSPDYLGTDTQYF. The CDR3 nucleotides read TGTGCCAGCAGCCCGGATTATTTAGGTACAGATACGCAGTATTTT.

At least ten counts were recorded for this clonotype. This chain links TRBV5-1 with TRBJ1-1; D unclear. Germline CDR1 reads SGHRS; CDR2 reads YFSETQ. This CDR3 contains 16 residues. V dropped 0 bases and J dropped 1 base, with 13 bases sitting between them. CDR3 DNA sequence: TGCGCCAGCAGCTTGGCCGGTGGACGGGGGAACACTGAAGCTTTCTTT. It encodes CASSLAGGRGNTEAFF.

This clonotype was counted ten times or more. The genes are TRBV3-1 and TRBJ2-1; the match to TRBD2 covers 7 bases. J was trimmed by 3 bases and V by 3 bases; bases with no gene match: 2. CDR3 length: 14 residues. The germline gives CDR1 LGHDT, CDR2 YNNKEL (reference sequence). The CDR3 coding sequence is TGTGCCAGCAGCCAGGCTAGCGGCTACAATGAGCAGTTCTTC. This gives the protein CASSQASGYNEQFF.

This clonotype was seen many times. The chain has TRBV4-3 and TRBJ1-5; 9 bases are a match to TRBD1. Germline CDR1 LGHNA, CDR2 YSLEER. With V trimmed by 0 bases and J by 4 bases, 4 bases remained unmatched. The CDR3 sequence is 16 residues long. CDR3 residues: CASSQDRTGVNQPQHF. Written as DNA, the CDR3 is TGCGCCAGCAGCCAAGATCGGACAGGGGTAAATCAGCCCCAGCATTTT.

There are many counts of this clonotype. The gene calls are TRBV5-1 and TRBJ2-5; a weak D match, TRBD1 (5 bases). Germline V CDR1 and CDR2: SGHRS, YFSETQ. The CDR3 loop spans 15 amino acids. V was clipped by 0 bases and J by 4 bases, with 13 bases between them. For the CDR3, the DNA is TGCGCCAGCAGCTTGGCCCAAGGGGTCGGAGAGACCCAGTACTTC. Protein: CASSLAQGVGETQYF.

V gene TRBV28 combines with J gene TRBJ2-3; 13 nucleotides line up with TRBD2. V lost 4 bases, J lost 0 bases, and 7 bases stayed unmatched. Germline loops: CDR1 MDHEN, CDR2 SYDVKM. This CDR3 comprises 18 residues. The CDR3 reads CASSSTGTSGTSTDTQYF. In DNA form, the CDR3 reads TGTGCCAGCAGTTCAACCGGGACTAGCGGGACTAGCACAGATACGCAGTATTTT.

V gene TRBV4-3 combines with J gene TRBJ2-5; D remains unclear. Germline-derived CDR1 and CDR2 are LGHNA and YSLEER. V was shortened by 0 bases and J by 2 bases, with 7 bases between the two germline ends. The CDR3 spans 14 residues. CDR3 nucleotide sequence: TGCGCCAGCAGCCAAGAGGGTAGGCAAGAGACCCAGTACTTC. This sequence encodes CASSQEGRQETQYF.

In this sample, this clonotype turned up many times. The chain employs TRBV15 and TRBJ2-2, with D perhaps being TRBD1 or TRBD2 (5 bases each). The germline gives CDR1 LNHNV, CDR2 YYDKDF (reference sequence). The CDR3 has 14 amino acids. The V end lost 2 bases, the J end lost 5 bases, and 9 bases lay between the germline ends. In DNA, the CDR3 is TGTGCCACCAGCAGACTGAGGGGAACCGGGGAGCTGTTTTTT. It is translated as CATSRLRGTGELFF.

A few counts support this clonotype. The chain has TRBV7-2 and TRBJ2-7, with 13 bases fitting TRBD2. Germline V lookup: CDR1 SGHTA, CDR2 FQGNSA. V trimming: 5 bases; J trimming: 3 bases; junction bases outside the gene matches: 10. The CDR3 loop spans 17 amino acids. The CDR3 nucleotides are TGTGCCAGCAGCCTGGAGGCGGGACTAGCGGGATTCTACGAGCAGTACTTC. This gives the protein CASSLEAGLAGFYEQYF.

This sequence joins TRBV29-1 and TRBJ2-5, with D possibly TRBD1 on 6 matching bases. Trimming cost V 3 bases and J 7 bases, with 18 bases left between them. This CDR3 is built from 14 residues. CDR1 is SQVTM and CDR2 is ANQGSEA in the germline V gene. This chain's CDR3 is CSVDTGTGLGTQYF. DNA for the CDR3: TGCAGCGTTGACACAGGGACGGGCTTGGGGACCCAGTACTTC.

The rearrangement uses TRBV4-3 and TRBJ1-2; possibly TRBD1 for D (5 bases). Germline CDR1 is LGHNA and CDR2 is YSLEER. The CDR3 is 17 amino acids. V was pared by 1 base and J by 4 bases, with 19 bases between. The CDR3 is CASSQGIRGGDFYGYTF. DNA for the CDR3: TGCGCCAGCAGCCAAGGGATCCGCGGGGGGGACTTCTATGGCTACACCTTC.

This clonotype occurred a few times. The chain is built from TRBV30 and TRBJ1-5; D perhaps matches TRBD1 (6 bases). Germline V gives CDR1 GTSNPN, CDR2 SVGIG (reference sequence). V lost 0 bases to trimming and J lost 6 bases, with 18 bases between them. The CDR3 covers 16 residues. This CDR3 is CAWSVRGRSRGQPQHF. In DNA, the CDR3 is TGTGCCTGGAGTGTCCGGGGCAGGAGCAGGGGTCAGCCCCAGCATTTT.